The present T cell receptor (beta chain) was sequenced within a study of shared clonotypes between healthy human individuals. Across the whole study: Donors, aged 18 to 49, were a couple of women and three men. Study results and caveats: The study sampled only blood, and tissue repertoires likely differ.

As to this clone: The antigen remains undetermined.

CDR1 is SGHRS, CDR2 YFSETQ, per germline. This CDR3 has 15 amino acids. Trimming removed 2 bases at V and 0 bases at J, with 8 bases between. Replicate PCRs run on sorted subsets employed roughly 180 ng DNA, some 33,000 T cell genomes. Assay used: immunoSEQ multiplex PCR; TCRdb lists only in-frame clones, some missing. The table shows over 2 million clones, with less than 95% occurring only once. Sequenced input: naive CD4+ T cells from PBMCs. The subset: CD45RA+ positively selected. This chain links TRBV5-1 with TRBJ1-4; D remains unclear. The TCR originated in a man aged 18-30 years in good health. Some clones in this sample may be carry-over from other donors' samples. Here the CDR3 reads CASSFLTATNEKLFF. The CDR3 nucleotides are TGCGCCAGCAGCTTTTTAACCGCAACTAATGAAAAACTGTTTTTT.